A single sample gave rise to the 25 T cell receptor beta chains below, sequenced in a study of T-cell memory formation after mild COVID-19. Each CDR3 protein is one row after TCRdb ran MiXCR on the 5' RACE reads. The data show roughly 300,000 distinct CDR3 sequences, 15% to 20% seen once. Material for sequencing was PBMCs or a T cell subset sorted from them (not recorded which). Receptors originate from a man aged 18 to 30 who had mild COVID-19 (a few samples of this study predate the infection). Cell type and time point are not known.

This clonotype was counted a few times. V and J are TRBV12-3 or TRBV12-4 and TRBJ1-2, with 9 bases fitting TRBD1. The V gene end was trimmed by 5 bases and the J gene end by 8 bases; junction bases not matched to a gene: 9. The CDR3 is 14 amino acids. The CDR3 nucleotides read TGTGCCAGCAGTCGGACAGGGGCGCTTCGGGGCTACACCTTC. Its protein product is CASSRTGALRGYTF.

In its sample, this clonotype was seen a few times. The chain joins TRBV18 to TRBJ2-3, with D tentatively TRBD2 (5 bases). This CDR3 is built from 14 residues. V was shortened by 4 bases and J by 3 bases, with 11 bases between the two germline ends. Germline V gene data show CDR1 as KGHSH and CDR2 as LQKENI. The CDR3 sequence: CASSQTTITDTQYF. CDR3 coding DNA: TGTGCCAGCTCACAGACGACTATTACAGATACGCAGTATTTT.

This chain links TRBV10-3 with TRBJ2-2, with TRBD1 identical over 10 bases. The CDR3 is 16 residues long. V dropped 0 bases and J dropped 5; count of bases not matched to a gene: 3. The germline V gene encodes CDR1 ENHRY and CDR2 SYGVKD. CDR3 DNA sequence: TGTGCCATCAGTGAGTCGCCGGGACAGGGGACCGGGGAGCTGTTTTTT. Translated: CAISESPGQGTGELFF.

This clonotype was observed a handful of times. The CDR3 bases are TGTGCCAGCAGGCCACGTAAGGGACAGCGAAATGGCTACACCTTC. Protein sequence: CASRPRKGQRNGYTF. This rearrangement joins TRBV7-9 to TRBJ1-2; 7 bases agree with TRBD1. Trimming took 6 bases from V and 6 from J; bases not matched to a gene: 13. This CDR3 region has 15 residues. Germline values: CDR1 SEHNR, CDR2 FQNEAQ (reference sequence).

Of note for this clonotype: At one boundary the junction diverges from the germline segment, which might be a read error. V is TRBV20-1 and J is TRBJ2-2, with D possibly matching TRBD1 (6 bases). The CDR3 consists of 15 residues. Looked up from germline, CDR1 is DFQATT and CDR2 is SNEGSKA (reference sequence). CDR3 residues: CSARRTDRDTGELYF. The CDR3 DNA is TGCAGTGCCAGGCGGACAGATCGAGACACCGGGGAGCTGTATTTT.

This clonotype was observed once. Compared with germline, one end of the junction differs, possibly owing to a read error. V usage is TRBV4-3 and J usage is TRBJ1-2; unclear D gene. CDR1 and CDR2 from the germline V gene are LGHNA and YSLEER. The CDR3 consists of 13 residues. CDR3 DNA: TGCGCCAGCAGCCGTGGGAATAACTATGGATACACCTTC. Protein sequence: CASSRGNNYGYTF.

V is TRBV28 and J is TRBJ1-1, with TRBD1 matching 7 bases. V lost 5 bases and J lost 5; bases outside the gene matches: 11. This CDR3 is built from 15 residues. Germline V CDR1 and CDR2: MDHEN, SYDVKM. CDR3 nucleotide sequence: TGTGCCAGCAGTCCACCCAGGGGGTTAAAGACTGAAGCTTTCTTT. Translation gives CASSPPRGLKTEAFF.

The chain combines TRBV2 with TRBJ1-2; weak D call: TRBD1 (5 bases). Per the germline V gene, CDR1 is SNHLY and CDR2 is FYNNEI. The V and J ends lost 4 bases and 0 bases respectively, with 12 bases between them. The length of the CDR3 is 15 residues. Here the CDR3 DNA reads TGTGCCAGCAGTGTTTCGGGACTCGCTAACTATGGCTACACCTTC. Translation gives CASSVSGLANYGYTF.

This clonotype has at least ten counts. The CDR3 sequence is CATAIELYSGNEQFF. In DNA, the CDR3 is TGCGCCACCGCAATTGAACTGTATAGCGGGAATGAGCAGTTCTTC. The V gene is TRBV5-1, the J gene TRBJ2-1, with 7 bases fitting TRBD2. The V segment lost 9 bases and the J segment 7 bases; nucleotides outside the gene matches: 16. The CDR3 has 15 amino acids. The germline V gene has CDR1 SGHRS and CDR2 YFSETQ.

In this sample, this clonotype turned up a few times. This sequence joins TRBV15 and TRBJ2-5; possibly TRBD2 for D (6 bases). The CDR3 has 15 amino acids. CDR1 and CDR2 (germline): LNHNV, YYDKDF (reference sequence). V gave up 6 bases and J gave up 5 bases, with 19 bases separating them. CDR3 nucleotide sequence: TGTGCCACCAGTCCCCCCTTGCGCGGGGAGGAGACCCAGTACTTC. It specifies CATSPPLRGEETQYF. Supplemented by reference TRBV15 and TRBJ2-5, the full variable domain reads DAMVIQNPRYQVTQFGKPVTLSCSQTLNHNVMYWYQQKSSQAPKLLFHYYDKDFNNEADTPDNFQSRRPNTSFCFLDIRSPGLGDTAMYLCATSPPLRGEETQYFGPGTRLLVL.

The sample holds a few counts of this clonotype. The rearrangement uses TRBV5-5 and TRBJ2-3, with unresolved D. CDR3 length: 14 residues. V lost 0 bases, J lost 4 bases, and 9 bases lay in between. In germline, CDR1 is SGHKS, CDR2 YYEKEE (reference sequence). CDR3: CASSLDRVADTQYF. The DNA of the CDR3 is TGTGCCAGCAGCTTGGATAGGGTGGCAGATACGCAGTATTTT. The whole variable domain, filled in from reference TRBV5-5 and TRBJ2-3, reads DAGVTQSPTHLIKTRGQQVTLRCSPISGHKSVSWYQQVLGQGPQFIFQYYEKEERGRGNFPDRFSARQFPNYSSELNVNALLLGDSALYLCASSLDRVADTQYFGPGTRLTVL.

V gene TRBV10-1 combines with J gene TRBJ2-2; maybe TRBD2 (5 bases). Germline V CDR1 and CDR2: WNHNN, SYGVQD (reference sequence). The germline V and J ends were trimmed by 5 bases and 1 base, with 8 bases remaining between them. This CDR3 is 14 amino acids long. Here the CDR3 reads CASSRRENTGELFF. CDR3 nucleotides: TGCGCCAGCAGTCGACGGGAGAACACCGGGGAGCTGTTTTTT.

This clonotype was found a few times. The chain uses TRBV20-1 and TRBJ2-4; maybe TRBD2 (6 bases). V was clipped by 5 bases and J by 8 bases, with 16 bases between them. The CDR3 loop spans 13 amino acids. Germline V gene sequence: CDR1 DFQATT, CDR2 SNEGSKA (reference sequence). The CDR3 DNA sequence: TGCAGTGCTCAGAGGTCGGGGGTTCACATTCAGTACTTC. It specifies CSAQRSGVHIQYF.

The chain carries TRBV27 and TRBJ1-2; the D is unclear. Germline loops: CDR1 MNHEY, CDR2 SMNVEV (reference sequence). The CDR3 has 13 residues. V was shortened by 7 bases and J by 0 bases, with 9 bases between the two germline ends. The CDR3 spells CASKMRSNYGYTF. The CDR3 nucleotides are TGTGCCAGCAAAATGCGTTCTAACTATGGCTACACCTTC.

The chain has TRBV18 and TRBJ2-5, with a tentative D call TRBD2 (6 bases). The CDR3 is 15 residues long. CDR1 KGHSH and CDR2 LQKENI come from the germline V gene. The V end was cut by 4 bases, the J end by 4 bases, with 16 bases between. CDR3 in amino acids: CASSQILAAPETQYF. CDR3 bases: TGTGCCAGCTCACAGATACTAGCCGCCCCAGAGACCCAGTACTTC.

The rearrangement joins TRBV5-1 to TRBJ2-5; 11 nucleotides match TRBD2. V shed 4 bases and J 2 bases; nucleotides not matched to a gene: 7. The V gene's germline CDR1 is SGHRS and CDR2 YFSETQ. This CDR3 spans 16 amino acids. As DNA, the CDR3 is TGCGCCAGCAGCACCGGGACTAGCGGAACTCAAGAGACCCAGTACTTC. Protein: CASSTGTSGTQETQYF.

This clonotype showed up many times. The chain is built from TRBV9 and TRBJ2-3, with D perhaps TRBD2 (5 bases). The CDR3 is made up of 15 amino acids. Germline CDR1 SGDLS, CDR2 YYNGEE. The V end was cut by 5 bases, the J end by 4 bases, with 17 bases between. CDR3 nucleotides: TGTGCCAGCAGTCATGGGGTGGGAGCCCCAGATACGCAGTATTTT. It specifies CASSHGVGAPDTQYF.

Only a few counts were recorded for this clonotype. The chain recombines TRBV4-3 with TRBJ1-2; 8 bases match TRBD1. Germline V CDR1 and CDR2: LGHNA, YSLEER. This CDR3 region has 16 residues. The junction had 10 bases not matched to a gene; V was cut back by 1 base and J by 6 bases. The CDR3 loop is CASSQAPPRQGNGYTF. In DNA form, the CDR3 reads TGCGCCAGCAGCCAAGCCCCGCCAAGACAGGGGAATGGCTACACCTTC.

In its sample, this clonotype was seen a few times. CDR3 sequence reads: CAWSVLLWGYEQYF. CDR3 coding DNA: TGTGCCTGGAGTGTACTTCTATGGGGGTACGAGCAGTACTTC. The V gene is TRBV30, the J gene TRBJ2-7; the D call may be TRBD1 or TRBD2 (5 bases each). CDR1 GTSNPN and CDR2 SVGIG come from the germline V gene (reference sequence). V was pared by 0 bases and J by 4 bases, with 13 bases between. CDR3 length: 14 amino acids.

J is TRBJ2-5 and V is TRBV5-1; D is unresolved. The CDR3 sequence is 14 residues long. Trimming cost V 2 bases and J 4 bases, with 12 bases left between them. CDR1 SGHRS and CDR2 YFSETQ come from the germline V gene. CDR3 region: CASSLEPGGETQYF. The CDR3 coding sequence is TGCGCCAGCAGCTTAGAGCCTGGCGGAGAGACCCAGTACTTC.

This clonotype came up a few times. J is TRBJ1-1 and V is TRBV20-1; no clear D. Germline loops: CDR1 DFQATT, CDR2 SNEGSKA (reference sequence). CDR3 length: 12 residues. V was clipped by 3 bases and J by 4 bases, with 9 bases between them. As DNA, the CDR3 is TGCAGTGCTAGTTTGGCTCTCACTGAAGCTTTCTTT. It translates to CSASLALTEAFF.

The chain links TRBV12-3 or TRBV12-4 to TRBJ1-1; possible D gene TRBD1, 6 bases. V lost 3 bases and J 4 bases, leaving 12 bases between the germline ends. The CDR3 has 14 amino acids. The CDR3 sequence is CASSFRRGATEAFF. The DNA for the CDR3 is TGTGCCAGCAGTTTTCGGCGGGGGGCCACTGAAGCTTTCTTT.

J is TRBJ1-5 and V is TRBV6-6; a possible D gene is TRBD1 (5 bases). There are 17 residues in the CDR3. The ends were cut back, 2 bases at V and 9 bases at J, with 23 bases in the middle. The germline CDR1 and CDR2 sequences are MNHNY and SVGAGI (reference sequence). This CDR3 reads CASSYPLGRAVIWPQHF. As DNA, the CDR3 is TGTGCCAGCAGTTACCCATTGGGGCGGGCCGTAATATGGCCCCAGCATTTT.

J is TRBJ2-5 and V is TRBV18; D is possibly TRBD2 (6 bases). Germline V lookup: CDR1 KGHSH, CDR2 LQKENI. CDR3 length: 15 amino acids. The germline V and J ends were trimmed by 6 bases and 0 bases, with 14 bases remaining between them. The chain's CDR3 is CASSPWGLNQETQYF. CDR3 nucleotide sequence: TGTGCCAGCTCGCCTTGGGGACTTAACCAAGAGACCCAGTACTTC.

This clonotype has just a few counts. The V gene is TRBV20-1, the J gene TRBJ2-2; D ambiguous. V was clipped by 4 bases and J by 4 bases, with 13 bases between them. There are 14 residues in the CDR3. Germline loops: CDR1 DFQATT, CDR2 SNEGSKA (reference sequence). CDR3 sequence (DNA): TGCAGTGCTACCCGAGGCCCCCGCACCGGGGAGCTGTTTTTT. It translates to CSATRGPRTGELFF.